The sequence of this T cell receptor (beta chain) was determined in a study of T cell responses to AZD1222 COVID-19 vaccine. Study summary: Some second doses came at about 4 weeks and others at about 12 weeks; these were pooled. Points from the study as a whole: It was only a handful of AZD1222 recipients who were seropositive at baseline. The sample set comprised mostly white British donors with more females, and clonal diversity was possibly underestimated.

With respect to this clone: Antigen: not known.

Germline loops: CDR1 WNHNN, CDR2 SYGVQD (reference sequence). V was cut by 6 bases and J by 0 bases, with 12 bases left in between. The CDR3 consists of 15 residues. The repertoire was sequenced with immunoSEQ multiplex PCR; TCRdb's copy has only in-frame clones and lacks some. The table lists 100,000 to 120,000 clones, roughly 87% of them singletons. The sample was peripheral blood, taken on day 0 of AZD1222 vaccination. The V call is TRBV10-1, the J call TRBJ1-5, with a possible D match to TRBD1 (6 bases). The clonotype comes from an adult in good health. The CDR3 sequence is CASRIQGPSNQPQHF. The CDR3 nucleotides read TGCGCCAGCAGGATACAGGGACCTAGCAATCAGCCCCAGCATTTT.